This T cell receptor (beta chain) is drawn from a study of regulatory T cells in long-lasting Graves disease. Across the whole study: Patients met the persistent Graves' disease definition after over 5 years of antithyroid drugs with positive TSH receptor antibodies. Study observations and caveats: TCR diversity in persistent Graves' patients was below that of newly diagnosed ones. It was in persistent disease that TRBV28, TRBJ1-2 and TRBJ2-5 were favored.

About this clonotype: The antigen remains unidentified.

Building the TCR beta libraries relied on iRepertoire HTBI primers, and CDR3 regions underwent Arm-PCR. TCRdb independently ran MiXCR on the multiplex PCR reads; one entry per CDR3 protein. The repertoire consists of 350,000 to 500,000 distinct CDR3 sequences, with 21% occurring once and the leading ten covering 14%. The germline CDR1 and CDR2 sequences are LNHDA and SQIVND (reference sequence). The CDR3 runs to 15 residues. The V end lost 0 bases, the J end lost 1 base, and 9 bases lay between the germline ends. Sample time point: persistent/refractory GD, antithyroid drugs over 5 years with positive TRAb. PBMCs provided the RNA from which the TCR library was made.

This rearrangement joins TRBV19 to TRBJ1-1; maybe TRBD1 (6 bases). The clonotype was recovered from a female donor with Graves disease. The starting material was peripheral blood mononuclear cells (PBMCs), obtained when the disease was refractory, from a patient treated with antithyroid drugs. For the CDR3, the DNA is TGTGCCAGTAGTATAGAGGACAGTTGGAACACTGAAGCTTTCTTT. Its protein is CASSIEDSWNTEAFF.